Sequencing of this T cell receptor beta chain was carried out in a study of chemoradiotherapy in HPV16-positive cancers. The study, taken as a whole, reports: Only two HPV16-positive patients supplied the functional HPV-specificity definition. In HPV16-positive patients, HPV-responsive T-cell expansion tracked better recurrence-free survival. Candidate HPV-specific clones and E7-related TCR motifs grew in tumor during treatment.

Only in-frame clones appear in the TCRdb table, and some are missing; sequencing was by immunoSEQ multiplex PCR. The sample records some 30,000 clones, around 84% being singletons. This clone is a singleton in its sample. The antigen is not known. This receptor was identified in a human donor with HPV-associated anogenital cancer. The sample consisted of blood, taken from a patient who underwent chemoradiotherapy.

CDR3 sequence reads: CAWSKTGGRRDTQYF. The CDR3 coding sequence is TGTGCCTGGAGTAAGACAGGGGGGAGAAGAGATACGCAGTATTTT. The chain employs TRBV30 and TRBJ2-3; 9 nucleotides align to TRBD1. The CDR3 loop spans 15 amino acids. The V gene's germline CDR1 is GTSNPN and CDR2 SVGIG (reference sequence). The ends lost 2 bases at V and 5 bases at J; junction bases unmatched: 8.